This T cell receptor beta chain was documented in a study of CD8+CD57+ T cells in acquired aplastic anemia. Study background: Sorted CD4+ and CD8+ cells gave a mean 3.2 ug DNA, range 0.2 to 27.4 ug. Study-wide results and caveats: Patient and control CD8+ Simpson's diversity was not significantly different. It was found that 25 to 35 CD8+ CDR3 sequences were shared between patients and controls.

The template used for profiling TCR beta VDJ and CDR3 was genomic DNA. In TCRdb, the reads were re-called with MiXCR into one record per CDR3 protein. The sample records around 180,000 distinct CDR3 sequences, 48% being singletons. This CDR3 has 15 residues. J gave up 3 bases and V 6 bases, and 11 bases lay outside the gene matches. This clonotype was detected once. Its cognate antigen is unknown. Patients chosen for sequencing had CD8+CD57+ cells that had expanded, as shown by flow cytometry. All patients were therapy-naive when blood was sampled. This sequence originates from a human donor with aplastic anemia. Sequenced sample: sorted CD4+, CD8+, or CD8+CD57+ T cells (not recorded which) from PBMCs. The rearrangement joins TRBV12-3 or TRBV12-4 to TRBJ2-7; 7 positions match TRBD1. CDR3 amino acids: CASSPIRDSDYEQYF. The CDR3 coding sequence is TGTGCCAGCAGCCCCATTCGGGACAGCGACTACGAGCAGTACTTC.